This T cell receptor beta chain was observed in a study of T cells in Graves' hyperthyroidism and ophthalmopathy. This clonotype has just a few counts. Its cognate antigen is unknown. This CDR3 region has 14 residues. Germline V gives CDR1 SEHNR, CDR2 FQNEAQ (reference sequence). Trimming took 1 base from V and 4 from J, leaving 10 bases between them. Amplification yielded TCR beta CDR3 regions, with RNA transcripts as the source. The HTBI primer set was used in a first-round RT-PCR of the TCR CDR3. TCRdb reprocessed the multiplex PCR reads via MiXCR and lists one record per CDR3 protein. The table lists about 620,000 distinct CDR3 sequences, around 15% of them singletons, with around 3.9% in the top ten. Findings of the study overall: Most thyroid-expanded clonotypes above 0.001 were also found in blood.

Graves' hyperthyroidism was deemed stable absent ophthalmopathy progression within 18 months. This sequence was found in a woman in her twenties or thirties with Graves' hyperthyroidism. V gene TRBV7-9 combines with J gene TRBJ2-5, with D possibly being TRBD1 or TRBD2 (6 bases each). Sample: blood. CDR3 sequence: CASSLVEGGETQYF. The CDR3 region has the DNA TGTGCCAGCAGCTTAGTCGAGGGGGGAGAGACCCAGTACTTC.